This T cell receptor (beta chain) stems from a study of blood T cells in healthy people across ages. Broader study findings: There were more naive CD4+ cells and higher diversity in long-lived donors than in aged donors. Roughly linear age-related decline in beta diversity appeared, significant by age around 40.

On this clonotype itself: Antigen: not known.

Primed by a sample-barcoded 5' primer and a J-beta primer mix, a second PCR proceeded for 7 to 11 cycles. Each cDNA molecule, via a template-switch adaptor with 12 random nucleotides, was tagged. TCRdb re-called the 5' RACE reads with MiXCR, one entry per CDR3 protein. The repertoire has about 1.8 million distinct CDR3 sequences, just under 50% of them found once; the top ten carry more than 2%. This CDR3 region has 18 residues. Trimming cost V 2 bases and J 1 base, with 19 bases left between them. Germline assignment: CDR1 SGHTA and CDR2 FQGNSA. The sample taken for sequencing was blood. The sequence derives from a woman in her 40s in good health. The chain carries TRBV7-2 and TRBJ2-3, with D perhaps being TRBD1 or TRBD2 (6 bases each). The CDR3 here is CASSLTPGAGGGTDTQYF. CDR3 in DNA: TGTGCCAGCAGCTTAACTCCGGGGGCCGGCGGGGGCACAGATACGCAGTATTTT. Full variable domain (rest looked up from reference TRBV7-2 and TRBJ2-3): GAGVSQSPSNKVTEKGKDVELRCDPISGHTALYWYRQSLGQGLEFLIYFQGNSAPDKSGLPSDRFSAERTGGSVSTLTIQRTQQEDSAVYLCASSLTPGAGGGTDTQYFGPGTRLTVL.